The clone carrying this T cell receptor (beta chain) occurred once. Generated by immunoSEQ multiplex PCR, the TCRdb table keeps only in-frame clones and is missing some. Of about 2.1 million clones listed, around 93% are singletons. CDR3 length equals 15 residues. In the naive CD8 group, cells lacked CD45RO and were positively selected for CCR7, so terminally differentiated effector memory CD45RA+ cells were left out. These data originate in a study of shared clonotypes between healthy human individuals. The chain couples TRBV21-1 to TRBJ2-7; no check of the table's D call, TRBD2, against the DNA was made. TRBV21-1 is classified as a pseudogene. What was sequenced was naive CD8+ T cells from PBMCs. The clonotype was recovered from a man aged 18 to 29 in good health. Some clones in this sample may be carry-over from other donors' samples. The CDR3 loop reads CASSKLTKNPYEQYF. The CDR3 DNA reads TGTGCCAGCAGCAAACTCACTAAAAACCCCTACGAGCAGTACTTC.